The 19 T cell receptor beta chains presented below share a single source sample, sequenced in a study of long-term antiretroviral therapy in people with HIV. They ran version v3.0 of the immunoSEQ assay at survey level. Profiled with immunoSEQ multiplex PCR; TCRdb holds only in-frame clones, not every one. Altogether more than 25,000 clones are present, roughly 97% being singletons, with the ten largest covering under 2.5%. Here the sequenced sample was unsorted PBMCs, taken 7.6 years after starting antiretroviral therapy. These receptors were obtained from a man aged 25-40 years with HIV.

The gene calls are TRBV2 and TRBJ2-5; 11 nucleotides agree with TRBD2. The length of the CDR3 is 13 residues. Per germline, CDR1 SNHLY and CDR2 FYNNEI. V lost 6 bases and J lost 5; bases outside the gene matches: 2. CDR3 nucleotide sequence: TGTGCCAGCAGGGGGACTAGCGGTGAGACCCAGTACTTC. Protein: CASRGTSGETQYF.

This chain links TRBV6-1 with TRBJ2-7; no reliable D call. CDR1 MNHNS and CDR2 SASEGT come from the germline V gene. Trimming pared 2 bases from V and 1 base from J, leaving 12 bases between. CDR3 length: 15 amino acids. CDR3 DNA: TGTGCCAGCAGTGAATCGCTTCCACCGTCCTACGAGCAGTACTTC. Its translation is CASSESLPPSYEQYF.

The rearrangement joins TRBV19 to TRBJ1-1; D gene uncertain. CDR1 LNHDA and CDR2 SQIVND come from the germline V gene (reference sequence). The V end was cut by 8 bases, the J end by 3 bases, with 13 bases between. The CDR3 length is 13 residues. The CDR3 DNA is TGTGCCAGTGGGAGAAGGAGCGACACTGAAGCTTTCTTT. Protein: CASGRRSDTEAFF.

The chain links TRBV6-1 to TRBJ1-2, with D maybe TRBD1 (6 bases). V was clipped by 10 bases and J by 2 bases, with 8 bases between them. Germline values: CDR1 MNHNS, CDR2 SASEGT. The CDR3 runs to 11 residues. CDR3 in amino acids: CATTGNYGYTF. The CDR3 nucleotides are TGTGCCACCACAGGGAACTATGGCTACACCTTC.

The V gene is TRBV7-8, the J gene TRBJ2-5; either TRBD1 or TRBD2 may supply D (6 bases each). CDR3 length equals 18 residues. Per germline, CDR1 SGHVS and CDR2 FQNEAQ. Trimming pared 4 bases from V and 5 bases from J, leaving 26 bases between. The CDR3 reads CASSSLGGPGVRDETQYF. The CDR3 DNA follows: TGTGCCAGCAGCTCTCTCGGGGGCCCCGGGGTTCGGGATGAGACCCAGTACTTC.

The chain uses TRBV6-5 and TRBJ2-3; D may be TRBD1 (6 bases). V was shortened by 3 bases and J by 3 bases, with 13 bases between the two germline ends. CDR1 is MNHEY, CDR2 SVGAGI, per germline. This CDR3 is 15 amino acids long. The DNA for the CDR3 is TGTGCCAGCAGTTATATGGGGGCCCAGACAGATACGCAGTATTTT. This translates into CASSYMGAQTDTQYF.

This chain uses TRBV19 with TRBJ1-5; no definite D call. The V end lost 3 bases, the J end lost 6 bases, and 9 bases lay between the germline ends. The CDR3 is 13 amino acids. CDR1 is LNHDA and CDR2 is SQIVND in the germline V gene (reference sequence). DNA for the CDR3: TGTGCCAGTAGTATTATGCACCTTCAGCCCCAGCATTTT. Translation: CASSIMHLQPQHF.

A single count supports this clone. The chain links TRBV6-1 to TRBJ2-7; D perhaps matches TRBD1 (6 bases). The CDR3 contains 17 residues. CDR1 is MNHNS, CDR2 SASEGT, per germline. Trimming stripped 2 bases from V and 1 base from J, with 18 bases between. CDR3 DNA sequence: TGTGCCAGCAGTGAAATGGGAATGGGGGACAAATCCTACGAGCAGTACTTC. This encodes CASSEMGMGDKSYEQYF.

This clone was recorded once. CDR3 nucleotide sequence: TGTGCCAGCAGTTACTCGACAGGGAAGTACTACACCTTC. Residues: CASSYSTGKYYTF. The chain joins TRBV6-5 to TRBJ1-2, with TRBD1 identical over 7 bases. This CDR3 contains 13 residues. The germline gives CDR1 MNHEY, CDR2 SVGAGI. V shed 0 bases and J 10 bases; nucleotides not matched to a gene: 5.

CDR3 residues: CSVEGQGLDEQYF. Here the CDR3 DNA reads TGCAGCGTTGAGGGACAGGGTCTTGACGAGCAGTACTTC. V gene TRBV29-1 combines with J gene TRBJ2-7; 9 nucleotides agree with TRBD1. In germline, CDR1 is SQVTM, CDR2 ANQGSEA. The V segment lost 3 bases and the J segment 5 bases; nucleotides outside the gene matches: 5. CDR3 length: 13 residues.

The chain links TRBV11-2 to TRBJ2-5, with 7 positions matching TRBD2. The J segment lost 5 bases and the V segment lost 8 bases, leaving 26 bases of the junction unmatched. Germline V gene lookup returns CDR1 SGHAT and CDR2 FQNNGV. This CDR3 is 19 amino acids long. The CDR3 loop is CASLAGRGGPKQSSETQYF. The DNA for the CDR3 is TGTGCCAGCCTGGCGGGGAGGGGAGGGCCAAAGCAAAGCAGTGAGACCCAGTACTTC. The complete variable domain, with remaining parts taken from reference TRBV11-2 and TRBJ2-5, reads EAGVAQSPRYKIIEKRQSVAFWCNPISGHATLYWYQQILGQGPKLLIQFQNNGVVDDSQLPKDRFSAERLKGVDSTLKIQPAKLEDSAVYLCASLAGRGGPKQSSETQYFGPGTRLLVL.

DNA of the CDR3: TGCGCCAGCAGCTTATCTCGTAAGGGAGGAAGGGACACTGAAGCTTTCTTT. Translation gives CASSLSRKGGRDTEAFF. The chain carries TRBV5-1 and TRBJ1-1; D uncertain. Germline V gene lookup returns CDR1 SGHRS and CDR2 YFSETQ. Trimming pared 2 bases from V and 3 bases from J, leaving 20 bases between. The CDR3 has 17 amino acids.

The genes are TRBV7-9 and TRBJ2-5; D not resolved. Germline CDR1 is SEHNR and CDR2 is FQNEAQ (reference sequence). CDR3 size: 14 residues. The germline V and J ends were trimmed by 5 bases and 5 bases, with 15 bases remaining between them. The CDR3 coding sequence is TGTGCCAGCAGCCTTGGACGGAAATGGGAGACCCAGTACTTC. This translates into CASSLGRKWETQYF. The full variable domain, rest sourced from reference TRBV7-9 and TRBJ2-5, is DTGVSQNPRHKITKRGQNVTFRCDPISEHNRLYWYRQTLGQGPEFLTYFQNEAQLEKSRLLSDRFSAERPKGSFSTLEIQRTEQGDSAMYLCASSLGRKWETQYFGPGTRLLVL.

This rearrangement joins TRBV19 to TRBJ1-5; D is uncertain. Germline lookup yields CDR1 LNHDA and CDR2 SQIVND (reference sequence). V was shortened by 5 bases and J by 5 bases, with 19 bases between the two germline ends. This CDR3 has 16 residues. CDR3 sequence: CASSEYREGMYQPQHF. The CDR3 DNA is TGTGCCAGTAGTGAGTACAGAGAAGGTATGTATCAGCCCCAGCATTTT.

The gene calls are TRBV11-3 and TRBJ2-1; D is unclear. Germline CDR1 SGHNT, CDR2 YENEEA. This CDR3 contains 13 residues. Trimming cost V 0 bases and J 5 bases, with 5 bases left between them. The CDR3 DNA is TGTGCCAGCAGCTTAGACGGAGACAATGAGCAGTTCTTC. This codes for CASSLDGDNEQFF. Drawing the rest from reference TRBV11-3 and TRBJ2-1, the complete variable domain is EAGVVQSPRYKIIEKKQPVAFWCNPISGHNTLYWYLQNLGQGPELLIRYENEEAVDDSQLPKDRFSAERLKGVDSTLKIQPAELGDSAVYLCASSLDGDNEQFFGPGTRLTVL.

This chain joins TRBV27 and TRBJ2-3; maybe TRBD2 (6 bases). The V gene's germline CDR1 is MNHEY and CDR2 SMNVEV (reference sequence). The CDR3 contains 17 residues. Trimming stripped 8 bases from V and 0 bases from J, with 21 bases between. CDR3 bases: TGTGCCAGCCATCGGGCGGGGCGGGTAGTGAGCACAGATACGCAGTATTTT. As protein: CASHRAGRVVSTDTQYF.

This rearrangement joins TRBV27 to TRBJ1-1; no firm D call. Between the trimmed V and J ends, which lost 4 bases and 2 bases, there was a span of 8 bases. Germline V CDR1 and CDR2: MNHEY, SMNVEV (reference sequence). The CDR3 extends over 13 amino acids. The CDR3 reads CASSWGTNTEAFF. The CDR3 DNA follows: TGTGCCAGCAGTTGGGGTACTAACACTGAAGCTTTCTTT.

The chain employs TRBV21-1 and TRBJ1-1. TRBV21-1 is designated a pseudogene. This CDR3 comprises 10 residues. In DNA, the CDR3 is TGTGCCAGCGAGTTGCCTGAAGCTTTCTTT. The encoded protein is CASELPEAFF.

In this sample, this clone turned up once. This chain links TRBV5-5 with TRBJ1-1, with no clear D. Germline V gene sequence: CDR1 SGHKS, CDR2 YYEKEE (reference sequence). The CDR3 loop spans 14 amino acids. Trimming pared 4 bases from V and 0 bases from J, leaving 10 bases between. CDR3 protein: CASSTYTLNTEAFF. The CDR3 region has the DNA TGTGCCAGCAGCACCTACACCTTGAACACTGAAGCTTTCTTT.